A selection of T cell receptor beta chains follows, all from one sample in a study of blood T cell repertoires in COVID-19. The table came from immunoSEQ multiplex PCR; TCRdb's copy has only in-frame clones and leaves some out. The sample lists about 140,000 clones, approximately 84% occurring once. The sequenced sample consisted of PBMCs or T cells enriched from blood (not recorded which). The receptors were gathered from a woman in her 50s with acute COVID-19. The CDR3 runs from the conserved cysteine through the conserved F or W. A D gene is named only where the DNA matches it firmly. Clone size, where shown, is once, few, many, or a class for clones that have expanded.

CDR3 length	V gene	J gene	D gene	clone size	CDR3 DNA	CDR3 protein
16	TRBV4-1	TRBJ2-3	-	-	TGCGCCAGCTCGGTGGGAGGCTATACTAGCACAGATACGCAGTATTTT	CASSVGGYTSTDTQYF
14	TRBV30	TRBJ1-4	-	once	TGTGCCTGGAGTGTAAGACCGGAGGATGAAAAACTGTTTTTT	CAWSVRPEDEKLFF
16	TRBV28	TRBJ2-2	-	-	TGTGCCAGCAGGCGGGGGAGGGGGACGAACACCGGGGAGCTGTTTTTT	CASRRGRGTNTGELFF
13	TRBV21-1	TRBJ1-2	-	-	TGTGCCAGCCTCCCGGGAAGGATCTATGGCTACACCTTC	CASLPGRIYGYTF
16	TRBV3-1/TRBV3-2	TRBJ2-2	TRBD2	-	TGTGCCAGCAGCCATACTAGCGGGAGAGACACCGGGGAGCTGTTTTTT	CASSHTSGRDTGELFF
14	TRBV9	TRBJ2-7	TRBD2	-	TGTGCCAGCAGCGTAGTAGCGGGAGCGCTTGAGCAGTACTTC	CASSVVAGALEQYF
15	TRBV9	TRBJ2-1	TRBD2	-	TGTGCCAGCAGCCGGGCGGGGGTAGGGTACAATGAGCAGTTCTTC	CASSRAGVGYNEQFF
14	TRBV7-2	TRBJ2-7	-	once	TGTGCCAGCAGCGTAGGCCCGGGGAACTACGAGCAGTACTTC	CASSVGPGNYEQYF
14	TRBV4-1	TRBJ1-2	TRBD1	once	TGCGCCAGCAGCCGAGAGACAGGGGGCCGAGGCTACACCTTC	CASSRETGGRGYTF
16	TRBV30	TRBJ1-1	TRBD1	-	TGTGCCTGGAGTGTACTAGGAGGGGGCGCGGGCACTGAAGCTTTCTTT	CAWSVLGGGAGTEAFF
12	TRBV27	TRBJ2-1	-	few	TGTGCCAGCAGAACAGGGCTCAATGAGCAGTTCTTC	CASRTGLNEQFF
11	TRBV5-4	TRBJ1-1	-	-	TGTGCCAGCAGCACGGGGACTGAAGCTTTCTTT	CASSTGTEAFF
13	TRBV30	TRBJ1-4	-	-	TGTGCCTGGAGGGGCCGGCCGCATGAAAAACTGTTTTTT	CAWRGRPHEKLFF
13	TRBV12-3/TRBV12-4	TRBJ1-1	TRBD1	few	TGTGCCAGCAGGACAGGGGAGTGGAATGAAGCTTTCTTT	CASRTGEWNEAFF
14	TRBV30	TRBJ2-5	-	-	TGTGCCTGGAGTCCCAGGTGGGTCCAAGAGACCCAGTACTTC	CAWSPRWVQETQYF
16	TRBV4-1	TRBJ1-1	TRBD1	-	TGCGCCAGCAGCCTAGACCGAGACAGGGTGAACACTGAAGCTTTCTTT	CASSLDRDRVNTEAFF
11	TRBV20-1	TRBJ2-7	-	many	TGCAGTGCTAGACAAACCTACGAGCAGTACTTC	CSARQTYEQYF
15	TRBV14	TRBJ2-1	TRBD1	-	TGTGCCAGCAGCGCTCGGGACAGGGTTTCCCATGAGCAGTTCTTC	CASSARDRVSHEQFF
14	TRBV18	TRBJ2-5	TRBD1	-	TGTGCCAGCTCACCCGGGACAGGCCAAGAGACCCAGTACTTC	CASSPGTGQETQYF
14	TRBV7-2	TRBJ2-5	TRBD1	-	TGTGCCAGCAGTTCCGGACAGGGACCAGAGACCCAGTACTTC	CASSSGQGPETQYF
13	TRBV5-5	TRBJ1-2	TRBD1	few	TGTGCCAGCAGCTTAACAGGGGACTATGGCTACACCTTC	CASSLTGDYGYTF
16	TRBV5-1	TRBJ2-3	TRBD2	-	TGCGCCAGCAGCAAACTAGCGACGCTTAGCACAGATACGCAGTATTTT	CASSKLATLSTDTQYF